The clone carrying this T cell receptor (beta chain) was observed once. Generated by immunoSEQ multiplex PCR, the TCRdb table keeps only in-frame clones and is missing some. This sample yields about 2.1 million clones, of which 80% to 95% are seen a single time; over 1.5% belongs to the top ten. This record comes from a study of shared clonotypes between healthy human individuals. Naive CD8 cells, CD45RO-negative and positively selected for CCR7, excluded terminally differentiated effector memory CD45RA+ cells. The CDR3 totals 16 residues. Germline V gene lookup returns CDR1 MNHEY and CDR2 SMNVEV (reference sequence). With 5 bases removed from V and 1 base from J, the gap between germline ends came to 14 bases.

This sequence joins TRBV27 and TRBJ2-2; TRBD1 or TRBD2 may be the D gene (5 bases each). This TCR was recovered from a man between 18 and 29 years old in good health. Some clones in this sample may be carry-over from other donors' samples. Sequencing was done on a sample of naive CD8+ T cells from PBMCs. CDR3 nucleotides: TGTGCCAGCAGTCCGAGGGGCACTCAGAACACCGGGGAGCTGTTTTTT. Encoded protein: CASSPRGTQNTGELFF.